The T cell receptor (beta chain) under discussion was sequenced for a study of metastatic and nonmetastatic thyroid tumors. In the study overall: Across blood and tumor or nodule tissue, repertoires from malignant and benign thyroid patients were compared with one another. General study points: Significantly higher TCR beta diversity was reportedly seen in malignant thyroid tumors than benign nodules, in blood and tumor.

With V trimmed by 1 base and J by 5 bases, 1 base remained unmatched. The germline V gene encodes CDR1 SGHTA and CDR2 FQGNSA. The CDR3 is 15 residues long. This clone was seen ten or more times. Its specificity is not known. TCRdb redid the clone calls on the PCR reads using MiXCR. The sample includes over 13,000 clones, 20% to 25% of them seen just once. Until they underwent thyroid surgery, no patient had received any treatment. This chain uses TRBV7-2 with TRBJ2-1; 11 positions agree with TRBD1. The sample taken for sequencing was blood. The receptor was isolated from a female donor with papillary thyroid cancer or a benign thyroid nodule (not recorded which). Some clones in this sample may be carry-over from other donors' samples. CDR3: CASSLEGQGDNEQFF. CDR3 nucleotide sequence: TGTGCCAGCAGCTTAGAGGGACAGGGGGACAATGAGCAGTTCTTC.